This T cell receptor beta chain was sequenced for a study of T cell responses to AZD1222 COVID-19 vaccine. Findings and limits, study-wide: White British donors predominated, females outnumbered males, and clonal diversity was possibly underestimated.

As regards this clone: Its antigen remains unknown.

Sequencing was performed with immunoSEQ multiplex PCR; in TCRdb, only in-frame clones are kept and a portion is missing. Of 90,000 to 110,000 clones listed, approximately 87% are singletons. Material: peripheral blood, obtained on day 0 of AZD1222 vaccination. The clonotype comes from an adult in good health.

Written as DNA, the CDR3 is TGTGCCAGCAGCGAATTCCGGGACAAGGGGGCCAATGAGCAGTTCTTC. It yields the protein CASSEFRDKGANEQFF. This chain uses TRBV7-8 with TRBJ2-1, with 7 positions matching TRBD1. This CDR3 region has 16 residues. The trim removed 5 bases at V and 6 bases at J, leaving 13 bases unmatched. CDR1 is SGHVS and CDR2 is FQNEAQ in the germline V gene.